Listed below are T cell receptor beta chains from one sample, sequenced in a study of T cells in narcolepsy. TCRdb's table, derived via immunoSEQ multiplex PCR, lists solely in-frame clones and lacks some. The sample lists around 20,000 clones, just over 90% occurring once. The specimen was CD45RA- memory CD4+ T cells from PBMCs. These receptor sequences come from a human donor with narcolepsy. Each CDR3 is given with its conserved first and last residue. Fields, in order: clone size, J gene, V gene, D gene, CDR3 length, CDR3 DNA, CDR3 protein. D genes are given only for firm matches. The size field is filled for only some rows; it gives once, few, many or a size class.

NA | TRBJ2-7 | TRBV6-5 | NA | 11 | TGTGCCAGCAGCTCGGGGTCCCTGGGGTACTTC | CASSSGSLGYF
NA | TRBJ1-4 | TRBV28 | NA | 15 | TGTGCCAGCAGCTACCCGGGGGGGGCGGATGAAAAACTGTTTTTT | CASSYPGGADEKLFF
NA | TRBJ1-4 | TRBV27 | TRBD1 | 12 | TGTGCCAGCCGGAACAGGGGTGAAAAACTGTTTTTT | CASRNRGEKLFF
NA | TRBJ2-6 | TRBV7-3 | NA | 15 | TGTGCCAGCAGCTTACAGAGCTCTGGGGCCAACGTCCTGACTTTC | CASSLQSSGANVLTF
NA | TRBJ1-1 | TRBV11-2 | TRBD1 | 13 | TGTGCCAGCAGCGGACAGGGAGACACTGAAGCTTTCTTT | CASSGQGDTEAFF
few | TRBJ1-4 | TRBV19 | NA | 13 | TGTGCCAGTTGCTACGGCGACGGACAAAAACTGTTTTTT | CASCYGDGQKLFF
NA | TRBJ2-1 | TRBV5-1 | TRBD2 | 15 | TGCGCCAGCAGCATGGGACTAGCGGGAGGCGTTGAGCAGTTCTTC | CASSMGLAGGVEQFF
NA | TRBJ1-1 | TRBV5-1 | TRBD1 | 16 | TGCGCCAGCAGCTTATCACCGTTTGAGGGGGCTGATGAAGCTTTCTTT | CASSLSPFEGADEAFF
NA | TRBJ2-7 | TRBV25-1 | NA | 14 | TGTGCCAGCAGTGAGCAGGACACTTCCTACGAGCAGTACTTC | CASSEQDTSYEQYF
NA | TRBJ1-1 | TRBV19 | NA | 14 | TGTGCCAGTAGTATATGGGGGGCGCGGTCTGAAGCTTTCTTT | CASSIWGARSEAFF
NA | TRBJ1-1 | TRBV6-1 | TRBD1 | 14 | TGTGCCAGCAGTCGCGACAGGGGGGACACTGAAGCTTTCTTT | CASSRDRGDTEAFF
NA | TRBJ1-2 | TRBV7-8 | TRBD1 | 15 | TGTGCCAGCAGCTCTCGGACAGGTTGGAACTATGGCTACACCTTC | CASSSRTGWNYGYTF
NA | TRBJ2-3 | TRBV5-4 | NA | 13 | TGTGCCAGCAGCTTAGAGTCTACAGATACGCAGTATTTT | CASSLESTDTQYF
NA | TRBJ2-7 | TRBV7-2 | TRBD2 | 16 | TGTGCCAGCAGCCCCCTTCTAGCGGCCCGAGGCAACGAGCAGTACTTC | CASSPLLAARGNEQYF
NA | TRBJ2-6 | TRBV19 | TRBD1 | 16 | TGTGCCAGTAGTAGGACAGGGGCCGCTGGGGCCAACGTCCTGACTTTC | CASSRTGAAGANVLTF
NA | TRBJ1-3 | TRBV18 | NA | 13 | TGTGCCAGCTCCCCGACACACACGTCCACCATATATTTT | CASSPTHTSTIYF
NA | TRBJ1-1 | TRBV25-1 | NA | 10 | TGTCCCGGCCCGAACACTGAAGCTTTCTTT | CPGPNTEAFF
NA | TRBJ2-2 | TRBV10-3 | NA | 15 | TGTGCCATCAGGAGCCGGGCCCTAGGGACCGGGGAGCTGTTTTTT | CAIRSRALGTGELFF
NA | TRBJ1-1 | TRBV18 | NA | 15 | TGTGCCAGCTCACCACTACCGCCTATGGACACTGAAGCTTTCTTT | CASSPLPPMDTEAFF
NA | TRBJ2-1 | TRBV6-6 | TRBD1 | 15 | TGTGCCAGCAGTCCCAGGACAGGCTCCTACAATGAGCAGTTCTTC | CASSPRTGSYNEQFF
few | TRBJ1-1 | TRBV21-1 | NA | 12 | TGTGCCAGCAGCCTGAAGAACACTGAAGCTTTCTTT | CASSLKNTEAFF
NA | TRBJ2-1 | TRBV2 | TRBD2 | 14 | TGTGCCAGCAAGCCTAGCGGGAGGTACAATGAGCAGTTCTTC | CASKPSGRYNEQFF
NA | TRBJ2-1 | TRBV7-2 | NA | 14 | TGTGCCAGCAGCTTAGATTCGGCGGGCGGTGAGCAGTTCTTC | CASSLDSAGGEQFF
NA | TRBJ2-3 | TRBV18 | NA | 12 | TGTGCCAGCTCAGACAGCACAGATACGCAGTATTTT | CASSDSTDTQYF
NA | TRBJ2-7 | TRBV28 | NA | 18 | TGTGCCAGCAATTCACTCCTGGGTGTTCGGCAGCTTTTCTCTGAGCAGTACTTC | CASNSLLGVRQLFSEQYF
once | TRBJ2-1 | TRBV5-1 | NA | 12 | TGCGCCAGCAGCTTGGTTTCCGATGAGCAGTTCTTC | CASSLVSDEQFF
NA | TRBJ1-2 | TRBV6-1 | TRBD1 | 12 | TGTGCCAGCAGTCGACAGGGCTATGGCTACACCTTC | CASSRQGYGYTF
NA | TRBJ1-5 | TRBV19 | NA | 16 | TGTGCCAGTAGTAGACCTCACGTGGGGATAGGTCAGCCCCAGCATTTT | CASSRPHVGIGQPQHF
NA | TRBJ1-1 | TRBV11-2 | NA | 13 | TGTGCCAGCAGCTTCACAGGGAGGACTGAAGCTTTCTTT | CASSFTGRTEAFF